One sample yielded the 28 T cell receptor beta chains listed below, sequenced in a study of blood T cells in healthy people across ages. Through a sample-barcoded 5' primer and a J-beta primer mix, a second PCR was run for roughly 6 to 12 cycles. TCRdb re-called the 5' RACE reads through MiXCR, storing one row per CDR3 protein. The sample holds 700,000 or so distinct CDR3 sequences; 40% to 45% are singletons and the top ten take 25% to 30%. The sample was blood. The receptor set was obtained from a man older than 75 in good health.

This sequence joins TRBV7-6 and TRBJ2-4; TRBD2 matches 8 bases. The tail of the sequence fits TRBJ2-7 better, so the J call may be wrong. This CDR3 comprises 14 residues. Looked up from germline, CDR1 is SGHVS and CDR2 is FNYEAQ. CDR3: CASSHGGRNHEQYF. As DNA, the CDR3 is TGTGCCAGCAGCCACGGCGGGAGGAATCACGAGCAGTACTTC.

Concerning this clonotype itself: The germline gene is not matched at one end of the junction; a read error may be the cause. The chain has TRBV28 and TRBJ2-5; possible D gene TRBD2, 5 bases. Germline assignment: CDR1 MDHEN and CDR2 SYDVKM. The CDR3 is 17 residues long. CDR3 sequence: CASRRSATGIGQGTQYF. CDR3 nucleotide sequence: TGTGCCAGCAGAAGGTCAGCGACCGGGATTGGCCAAGGGACCCAGTACTTC.

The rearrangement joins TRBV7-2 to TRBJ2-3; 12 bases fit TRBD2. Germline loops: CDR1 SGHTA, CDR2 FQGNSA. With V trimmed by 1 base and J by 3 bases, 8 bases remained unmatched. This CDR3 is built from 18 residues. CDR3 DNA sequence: TGTGCCAGCAGCTTAGTATCGGCTAGCGGGAGGGTAACAGATACGCAGTATTTT. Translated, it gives CASSLVSASGRVTDTQYF.

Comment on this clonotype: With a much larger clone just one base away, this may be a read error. The CDR3 DNA reads TGCAGTGCTTTAGGGGGCAGGTCCGCCTCCTACAATGAGCAGTACTTC. Protein product: CSALGGRSASYNEQYF. The chain joins TRBV20-1 to TRBJ2-1, with 7 nucleotides matching TRBD1. With the DNA end fitting TRBJ2-7 better, the J assignment may be wrong. Germline assignment: CDR1 DFQATT and CDR2 SNEGSKA (reference sequence). This CDR3 spans 16 amino acids.

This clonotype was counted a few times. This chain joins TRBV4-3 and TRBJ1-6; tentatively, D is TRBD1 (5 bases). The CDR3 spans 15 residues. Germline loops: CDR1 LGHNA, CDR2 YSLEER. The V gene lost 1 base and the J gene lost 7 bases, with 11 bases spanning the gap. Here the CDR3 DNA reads TGCGCCAGCAGCCAAGCGCCCCAGGGAAATTCACCCCTCCACTTT. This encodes CASSQAPQGNSPLHF.

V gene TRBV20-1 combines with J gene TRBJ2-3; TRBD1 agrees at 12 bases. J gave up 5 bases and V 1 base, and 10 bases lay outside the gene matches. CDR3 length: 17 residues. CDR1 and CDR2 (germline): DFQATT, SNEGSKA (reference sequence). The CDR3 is CSARGAGTGGALDTQYF. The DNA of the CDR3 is TGCAGTGCTAGAGGTGCCGGGACAGGGGGCGCCTTAGATACGCAGTATTTT.

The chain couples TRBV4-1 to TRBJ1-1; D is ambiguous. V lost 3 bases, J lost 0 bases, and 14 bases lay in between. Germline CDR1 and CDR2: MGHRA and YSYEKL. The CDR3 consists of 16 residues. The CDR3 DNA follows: TGCGCCAGCAGCCAGACCGGGGTTTCCTTGAACACTGAAGCTTTCTTT. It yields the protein CASSQTGVSLNTEAFF.

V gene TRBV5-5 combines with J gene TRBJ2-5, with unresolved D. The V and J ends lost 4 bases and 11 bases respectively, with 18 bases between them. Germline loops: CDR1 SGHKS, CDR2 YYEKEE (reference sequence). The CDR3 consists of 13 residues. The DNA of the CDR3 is TGTGCCAGCAGCCCCAATCTTTACAATGAGCAGTACTTC. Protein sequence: CASSPNLYNEQYF.

The DNA for the CDR3 is TGTGCCAGTACTGACAGGGGCGGCTATGGCTACACCTTC. As protein: CASTDRGGYGYTF. The rearrangement links TRBV25-1 to TRBJ1-2; 8 bases fit TRBD1. CDR3 length: 13 amino acids. V gave up 9 bases and J gave up 4 bases; unmatched junction bases: 7. Germline CDR1 MGHDK, CDR2 SYGVNS.

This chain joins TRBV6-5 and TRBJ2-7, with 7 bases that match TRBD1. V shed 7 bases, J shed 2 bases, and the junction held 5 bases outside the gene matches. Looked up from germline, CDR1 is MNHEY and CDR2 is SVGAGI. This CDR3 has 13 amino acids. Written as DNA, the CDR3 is TGTGCCAGCACCACACAGGGGACCTACGAGCAGTACTTC. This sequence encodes CASTTQGTYEQYF.

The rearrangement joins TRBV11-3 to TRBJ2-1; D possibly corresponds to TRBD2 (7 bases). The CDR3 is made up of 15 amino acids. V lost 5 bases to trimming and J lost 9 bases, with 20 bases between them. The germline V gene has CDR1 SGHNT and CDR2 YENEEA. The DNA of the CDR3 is TGTGCCAGCAGCATCCTAGGGGGAGGGCCGGTTGAGCAGTTCTTC. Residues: CASSILGGGPVEQFF.

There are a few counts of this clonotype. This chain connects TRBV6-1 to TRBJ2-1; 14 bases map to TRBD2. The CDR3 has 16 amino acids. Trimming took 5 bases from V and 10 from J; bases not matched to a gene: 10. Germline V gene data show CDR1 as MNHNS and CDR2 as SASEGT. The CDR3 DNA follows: TGTGCCAGCAGTCCTTCGACTAGCGGGAGGGAAAGCGAGCAGTTCTTC. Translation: CASSPSTSGRESEQFF.

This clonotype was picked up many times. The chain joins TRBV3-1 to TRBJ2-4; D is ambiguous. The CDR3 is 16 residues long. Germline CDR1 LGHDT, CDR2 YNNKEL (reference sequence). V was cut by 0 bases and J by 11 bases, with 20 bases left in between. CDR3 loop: CASSQDTIGQPKVQYF. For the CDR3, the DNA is TGTGCCAGCAGCCAAGATACAATCGGCCAGCCAAAAGTTCAGTACTTC.

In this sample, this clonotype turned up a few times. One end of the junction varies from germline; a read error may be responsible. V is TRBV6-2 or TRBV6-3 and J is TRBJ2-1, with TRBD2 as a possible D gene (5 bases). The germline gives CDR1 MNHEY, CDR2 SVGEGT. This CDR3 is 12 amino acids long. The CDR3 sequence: CASSSGVNEQFF. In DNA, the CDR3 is TGTGCCAGCAGTTCCGGGGTCAATGAGCAGTTCTTT.

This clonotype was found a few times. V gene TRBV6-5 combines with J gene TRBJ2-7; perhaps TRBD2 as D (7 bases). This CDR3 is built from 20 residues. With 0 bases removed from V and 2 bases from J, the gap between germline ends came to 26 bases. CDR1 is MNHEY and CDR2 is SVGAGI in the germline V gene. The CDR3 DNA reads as TGTGCCAGCAGTTACTCTAGGGCAGGACAGAGCGGGACCCCTCCCTACGAGCAGTACTTC. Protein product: CASSYSRAGQSGTPPYEQYF.

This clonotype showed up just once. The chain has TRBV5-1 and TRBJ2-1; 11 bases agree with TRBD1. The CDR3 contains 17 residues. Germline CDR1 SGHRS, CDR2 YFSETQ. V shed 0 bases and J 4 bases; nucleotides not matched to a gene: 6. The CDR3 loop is CASSLGDRGTRYNEQFF. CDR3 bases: TGCGCCAGCAGCTTGGGGGACAGGGGGACTCGTTACAATGAGCAGTTCTTC.

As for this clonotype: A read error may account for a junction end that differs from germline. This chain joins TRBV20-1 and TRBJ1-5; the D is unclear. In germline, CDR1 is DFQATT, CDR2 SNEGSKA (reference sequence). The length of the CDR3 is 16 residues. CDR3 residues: CSAPEGGGEGHQLQHF. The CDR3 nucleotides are TGCAGTGCCCCCGAGGGTGGCGGGGAAGGTCATCAGCTCCAGCATTTT.

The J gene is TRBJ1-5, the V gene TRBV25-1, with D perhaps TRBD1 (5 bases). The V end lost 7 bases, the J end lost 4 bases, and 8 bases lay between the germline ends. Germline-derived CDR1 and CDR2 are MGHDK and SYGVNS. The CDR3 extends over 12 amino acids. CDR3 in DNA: TGTGCCAGCAACGAGGGGAATCAGCCCCAGCATTTT. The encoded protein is CASNEGNQPQHF.

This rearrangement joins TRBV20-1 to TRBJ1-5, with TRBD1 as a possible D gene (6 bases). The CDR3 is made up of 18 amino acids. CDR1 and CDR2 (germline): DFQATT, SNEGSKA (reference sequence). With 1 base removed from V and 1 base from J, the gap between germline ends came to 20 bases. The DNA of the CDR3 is TGCAGTGCTAGAGGAGCTGAATCCGGGACACAGAGCAATCAGCCCCAGCATTTT. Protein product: CSARGAESGTQSNQPQHF.

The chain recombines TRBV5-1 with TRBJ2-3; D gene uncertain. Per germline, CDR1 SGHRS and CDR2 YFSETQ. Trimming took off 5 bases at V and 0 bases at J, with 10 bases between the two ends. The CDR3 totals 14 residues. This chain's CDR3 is CASRAETSTDTQYF. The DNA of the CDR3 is TGCGCCAGCAGGGCGGAGACTAGCACAGATACGCAGTATTTT.

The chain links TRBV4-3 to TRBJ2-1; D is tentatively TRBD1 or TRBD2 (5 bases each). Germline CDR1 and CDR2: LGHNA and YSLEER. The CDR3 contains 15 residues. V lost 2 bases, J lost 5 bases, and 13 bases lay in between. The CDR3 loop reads CASSQSRDGDNEQFF. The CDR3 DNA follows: TGCGCCAGCAGCCAATCACGGGACGGCGACAATGAGCAGTTCTTC.

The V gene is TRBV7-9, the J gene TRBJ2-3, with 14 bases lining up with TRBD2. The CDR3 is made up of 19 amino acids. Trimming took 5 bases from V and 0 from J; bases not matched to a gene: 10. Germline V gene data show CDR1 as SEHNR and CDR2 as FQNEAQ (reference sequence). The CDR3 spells CASSRAGTSGGPSTDTQYF. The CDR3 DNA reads TGTGCCAGCAGCAGAGCCGGGACTAGCGGGGGACCAAGCACAGATACGCAGTATTTT.

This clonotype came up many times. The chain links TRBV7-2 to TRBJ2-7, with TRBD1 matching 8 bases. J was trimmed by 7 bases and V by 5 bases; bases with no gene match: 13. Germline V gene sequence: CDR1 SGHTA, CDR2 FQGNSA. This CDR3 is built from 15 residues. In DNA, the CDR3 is TGTGCCAGCAGCCCATCGGGACAGGTGATTGAAGAGCAGTACTTC. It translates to CASSPSGQVIEEQYF. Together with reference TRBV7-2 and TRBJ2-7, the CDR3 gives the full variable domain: GAGVSQSPSNKVTEKGKDVELRCDPISGHTALYWYRQSLGQGLEFLIYFQGNSAPDKSGLPSDRFSAERTGGSVSTLTIQRTQQEDSAVYLCASSPSGQVIEEQYFGPGTRLTVT.

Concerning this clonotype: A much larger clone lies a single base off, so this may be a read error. The CDR3 region has the DNA TGTACCTGGAGTAACAGAAACCAAGAGACCCAGTACTTC. Translating it yields CTWSNRNQETQYF. The V and J genes are TRBV30 and TRBJ2-5; no clear D gene. This CDR3 comprises 13 residues. Germline CDR1 and CDR2: GTSNPN and SVGIG (reference sequence).

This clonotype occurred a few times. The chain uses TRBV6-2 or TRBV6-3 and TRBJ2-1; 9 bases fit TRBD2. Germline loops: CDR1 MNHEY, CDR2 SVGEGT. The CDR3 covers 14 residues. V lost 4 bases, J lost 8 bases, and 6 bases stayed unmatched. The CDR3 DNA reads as TGTGCCAGCAGTTGGTGGACTAGCGACCATGAGCAGTTCTTC. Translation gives CASSWWTSDHEQFF.

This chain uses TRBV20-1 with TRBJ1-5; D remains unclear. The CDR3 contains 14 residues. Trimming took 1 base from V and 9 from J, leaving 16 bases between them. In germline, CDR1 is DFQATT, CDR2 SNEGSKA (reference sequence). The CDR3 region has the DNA TGCAGTGCTAGAGTCAGCGGGGAAGGTGGGCCCCAGCATTTT. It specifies CSARVSGEGGPQHF.

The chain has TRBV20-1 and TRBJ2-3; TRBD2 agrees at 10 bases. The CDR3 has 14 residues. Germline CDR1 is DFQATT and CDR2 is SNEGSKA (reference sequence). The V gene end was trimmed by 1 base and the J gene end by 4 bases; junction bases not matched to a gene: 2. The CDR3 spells CSARASGRADTQYF. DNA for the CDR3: TGCAGTGCTAGAGCCAGCGGGAGGGCAGATACGCAGTATTTT.

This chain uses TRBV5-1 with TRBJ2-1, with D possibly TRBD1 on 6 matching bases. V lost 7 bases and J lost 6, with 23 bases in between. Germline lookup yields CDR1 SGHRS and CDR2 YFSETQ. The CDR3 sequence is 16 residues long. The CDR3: CASEISVGGGSNEQFF. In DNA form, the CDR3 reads TGCGCCAGCGAAATCTCCGTGGGTGGGGGCTCCAATGAGCAGTTCTTC.